Each of the 28 T cell receptor beta chains below was sequenced from the same sample in a study of CD8+CD57+ T cells in acquired aplastic anemia. Flow cytometry had shown expanded CD8+CD57+ cells in the patients chosen for sequencing. Genomic DNA constituted the template upon which TCR beta VDJ and CDR3 profiling was performed. TCRdb fed the reads into MiXCR, producing one record per CDR3 protein. This sample yields approximately 130,000 distinct CDR3 sequences, of which approximately 61% are seen a single time; 25% to 30% belongs to the top ten. The sequenced sample consisted of sorted CD4+, CD8+, or CD8+CD57+ T cells (not recorded which) from PBMCs. Receptors were obtained from a human donor with aplastic anemia.

This chain connects TRBV29-1 to TRBJ2-3, with 7 bases lining up with TRBD2. Germline loops: CDR1 SQVTM, CDR2 ANQGSEA. The CDR3 is made up of 15 amino acids. V trimming: 6 bases; J trimming: 2 bases; junction bases outside the gene matches: 11. The CDR3 DNA sequence: TGCAGCGTCTCGGGGGGAGGCAGCTCCACAGATACGCAGTATTTT. Its translation is CSVSGGGSSTDTQYF.

The sample holds many counts of this clonotype. V usage is TRBV2 and J usage is TRBJ2-7, with a weak D call TRBD1 (5 bases). Trimming shortened V by 1 base and J by 5 bases, and 15 bases separated the two germline ends. The germline V gene has CDR1 SNHLY and CDR2 FYNNEI. This CDR3 is built from 15 residues. The CDR3 DNA sequence: TGTGCCAGCAGTGAAGAGTTTGGGGCTACGAACGAGCAGTACTTC. This sequence encodes CASSEEFGATNEQYF.

In this sample, this clonotype turned up a few times. This rearrangement joins TRBV20-1 to TRBJ1-2, with no clear D. Germline V CDR1 and CDR2: DFQATT, SNEGSKA (reference sequence). Trimming shortened V by 2 bases and J by 8 bases, and 9 bases separated the two germline ends. This CDR3 has 11 residues. The CDR3 here is CSARKLWGYTF. CDR3 DNA: TGCAGTGCTAGAAAGCTATGGGGCTACACCTTC.

This clonotype was detected only once. The V call is TRBV10-3, the J call TRBJ1-1; D remains ambiguous. The germline CDR1 and CDR2 sequences are ENHRY and SYGVKD. The CDR3 contains 14 residues. V lost 6 bases and J 1 base, leaving 12 bases between the germline ends. CDR3 in DNA: TGTGCCATCAGCGCCAGCCGGGAGAACACTGAAGCTTTCTTT. Protein product: CAISASRENTEAFF.

The chain carries TRBV19 and TRBJ1-2; TRBD1 agrees at 8 bases. J was trimmed by 2 bases and V by 7 bases; bases with no gene match: 9. The CDR3 contains 15 residues. CDR1 is LNHDA, CDR2 SQIVND, per germline (reference sequence). CDR3 amino acids: CASTRRTGPNYGYTF. As DNA, the CDR3 is TGTGCCAGTACCCGAAGGACAGGGCCAAACTATGGCTACACCTTC.

This clonotype has ten or more counts. The chain links TRBV4-1 to TRBJ1-2, with 9 nucleotides matching TRBD1. The CDR3 has 15 amino acids. V shed 2 bases, J shed 4 bases, and the junction held 5 bases outside the gene matches. Germline loops: CDR1 MGHRA, CDR2 YSYEKL. CDR3 region: CASSQTSDRGYGYTF. The CDR3 nucleotides are TGCGCCAGCAGCCAAACCTCGGACAGGGGCTATGGCTACACCTTC.

This clonotype showed up just a few times. The CDR3 loop reads CASSVQQGGNQPQHF. The DNA for the CDR3 is TGTGCCAGCAGTGTTCAACAGGGCGGCAATCAGCCCCAGCATTTT. The V gene is TRBV2, the J gene TRBJ1-5; D possibly corresponds to TRBD1 (6 bases). The CDR3 covers 15 residues. The germline V gene encodes CDR1 SNHLY and CDR2 FYNNEI. V was shortened by 4 bases and J by 2 bases, with 12 bases between the two germline ends.

V usage is TRBV6-1 and J usage is TRBJ2-5; 8 nucleotides align to TRBD2. J lost 1 base, V lost 0 bases, and 4 bases had no gene match. There are 16 residues in the CDR3. Germline values: CDR1 MNHNS, CDR2 SASEGT. This chain's CDR3 is CASSEARGVLQETQYF. The CDR3 bases are TGTGCCAGCAGTGAAGCGCGGGGGGTACTCCAAGAGACCCAGTACTTC.

The chain joins TRBV10-3 to TRBJ1-2; the match to TRBD1 covers 8 bases. The CDR3 is 13 residues long. V trimming: 6 bases; J trimming: 5 bases; junction bases outside the gene matches: 5. CDR1 and CDR2 (germline): ENHRY, SYGVKD. The CDR3 DNA reads as TGTGCCATCAGCCCGGGACAGGATTATGGCTACACCTTC. This gives the protein CAISPGQDYGYTF.

The chain recombines TRBV15 with TRBJ2-7; D gene uncertain. In germline, CDR1 is LNHNV, CDR2 YYDKDF (reference sequence). CDR3 length equals 14 residues. The V end lost 4 bases, the J end lost 5 bases, and 15 bases lay between the germline ends. The DNA of the CDR3 is TGTGCCACCAGCATTAATGTAGCAGCCCACGAGCAGTACTTC. It is translated as CATSINVAAHEQYF.

Ten or more counts support this clonotype. The rearrangement joins TRBV15 to TRBJ2-7; possible D gene TRBD2, 7 bases. This CDR3 contains 16 residues. V was cut by 3 bases and J by 0 bases, with 15 bases left in between. Germline CDR1 LNHNV, CDR2 YYDKDF (reference sequence). DNA for the CDR3: TGTGCCACCAGCAGCCTTCTGGGAGGGGGCTCCTACGAGCAGTACTTC. This encodes CATSSLLGGGSYEQYF. The whole variable domain, remainder taken from reference TRBV15 and TRBJ2-7, is DAMVIQNPRYQVTQFGKPVTLSCSQTLNHNVMYWYQQKSSQAPKLLFHYYDKDFNNEADTPDNFQSRRPNTSFCFLDIRSPGLGDTAMYLCATSSLLGGGSYEQYFGPGTRLTVT.

With respect to this clonotype: One junction end disagrees with the germline gene, perhaps due to a read error. The rearrangement links TRBV20-1 to TRBJ2-3; D assignment may be TRBD1 or TRBD2 (6 bases each). The length of the CDR3 is 15 residues. Germline CDR1 is DFQATT and CDR2 is SNEGSKA (reference sequence). Here the CDR3 reads CSTSGGTTSTDTQYF. The CDR3 bases are TGCAGTACTAGTGGCGGGACAACTAGCACAGATACGCAGTATTTT.

Notes on this clonotype: At one end the junction does not follow the germline gene, possibly because of a read error. This chain joins TRBV29-1 and TRBJ1-1; D not certain. The CDR3 extends over 11 amino acids. Germline V gene lookup returns CDR1 SQVTM and CDR2 ANQGSEA. CDR3 in DNA: TGCGGCGTTGATATGGACACTGAAGCTTTCTTT. The encoded protein is CGVDMDTEAFF.

The chain recombines TRBV20-1 with TRBJ2-7; 10 bases line up with TRBD2. The V and J ends lost 6 bases and 4 bases, in that order; junction bases with no gene match: 9. CDR1 is DFQATT and CDR2 is SNEGSKA in the germline V gene (reference sequence). The CDR3 loop spans 14 amino acids. CDR3 bases: TGCAGTGCGCGACTTCTAGCGGGAGATTACGAGCAGTACTTC. It specifies CSARLLAGDYEQYF.

This clonotype was observed a handful of times. The gene calls are TRBV19 and TRBJ2-5; D is ambiguous. The V gene lost 3 bases and the J gene lost 9 bases, with 11 bases spanning the gap. This CDR3 spans 12 amino acids. Germline V lookup: CDR1 LNHDA, CDR2 SQIVND (reference sequence). This CDR3 is CASSIPGLPQYF. The CDR3 region has the DNA TGTGCCAGTAGTATTCCAGGTCTACCCCAGTACTTC. The entire variable domain, with the rest obtained from reference TRBV19 and TRBJ2-5, is as follows: DGGITQSPKYLFRKEGQNVTLSCEQNLNHDAMYWYRQDPGQGLRLIYYSQIVNDFQKGDIAEGYSVSREKKESFPLTVTSAQKNPTAFYLCASSIPGLPQYFGPGTRLLVL.

The V and J genes are TRBV2 and TRBJ2-5; either TRBD1 or TRBD2 may fit D (5 bases each). V lost 7 bases, J lost 0 bases, and 15 bases lay in between. Per germline, CDR1 SNHLY and CDR2 FYNNEI. CDR3 size: 15 residues. CDR3 protein: CASNRDLGYQETQYF. The CDR3 DNA reads TGTGCCAGCAATCGGGACCTAGGATACCAAGAGACCCAGTACTTC.

The V gene is TRBV2, the J gene TRBJ2-1, with D tentatively TRBD1 or TRBD2 (5 bases each). With 5 bases removed from V and 11 bases from J, the gap between germline ends came to 16 bases. The CDR3 totals 13 residues. Germline-derived CDR1 and CDR2 are SNHLY and FYNNEI. The CDR3 coding sequence is TGTGCCAGCAGTTTATCAGGGACGAGGAAGCAGTTCTTC. This sequence encodes CASSLSGTRKQFF.

This clonotype showed up just a few times. The chain uses TRBV20-1 and TRBJ2-5; D ambiguous. CDR1 is DFQATT and CDR2 is SNEGSKA in the germline V gene (reference sequence). V was trimmed by 3 bases and J by 5 bases, leaving 7 bases between them. The CDR3 spans 11 residues. CDR3 in DNA: TGCAGTGCTAGTTTTGGCGAGACCCAGTACTTC. The encoded protein is CSASFGETQYF.

This clonotype was detected only a few times. The rearrangement joins TRBV5-6 to TRBJ1-1; TRBD1 is a possible D gene (5 bases). Germline assignment: CDR1 SGHDT and CDR2 YYEEEE. V gave up 0 bases and J gave up 6 bases, with 15 bases separating them. This CDR3 has 15 residues. CDR3 sequence: CASSLEGPPGAEAFF. CDR3 in DNA: TGTGCCAGCAGCTTGGAGGGACCCCCGGGGGCTGAAGCTTTCTTT.

V and J are TRBV12-3 or TRBV12-4 and TRBJ2-6; 7 bases agree with TRBD1. Trimming took 7 bases from V and 0 from J; bases not matched to a gene: 6. This CDR3 has 16 amino acids. The CDR3: CASNLRTGSGANVLTF. CDR3 DNA: TGTGCCAGCAACCTGAGGACAGGCTCTGGGGCCAACGTCCTGACTTTC.

The chain joins TRBV24-1 to TRBJ2-7; 8 bases fit TRBD1. The CDR3 is 16 residues long. Germline V gene sequence: CDR1 KGHDR, CDR2 SFDVKD. Losses at the gene ends were 3 bases for V and 2 bases for J; bases not matched to a gene: 8. The CDR3 protein is CATSDPPTGDAYEQYF. The CDR3, as DNA: TGTGCCACCAGTGATCCACCGACAGGGGACGCCTACGAGCAGTACTTC.

The rearrangement uses TRBV7-2 and TRBJ2-1; D not certain. This CDR3 comprises 15 residues. With 5 bases removed from V and 6 bases from J, the gap between germline ends came to 17 bases. Germline assignment: CDR1 SGHTA and CDR2 FQGNSA. CDR3 in amino acids: CASSLGPSPANEQFF. The CDR3 bases are TGTGCCAGCAGCCTAGGACCCAGCCCCGCCAATGAGCAGTTCTTC.

In DNA, the CDR3 is TGTGCCAGCAGTTACTCGAACAGGGTCGAAGAAAAACTGTTTTTT. Its protein product is CASSYSNRVEEKLFF. This chain connects TRBV6-5 to TRBJ1-4; TRBD1 might be the D (6 bases). This CDR3 is 15 amino acids long. V was trimmed by 0 bases and J by 8 bases, leaving 13 bases between them. CDR1 and CDR2 from the germline V gene are MNHEY and SVGAGI.

The V and J genes are TRBV2 and TRBJ2-7; no clear D gene. Germline V gives CDR1 SNHLY, CDR2 FYNNEI. The length of the CDR3 is 12 residues. Trimming left V 3 bases short and J 3 bases short, with 6 bases between. The CDR3 DNA reads TGTGCCAGCAGTGAGTTGGGCTACGAGCAGTACTTC. Translated, it gives CASSELGYEQYF.

J is TRBJ2-1 and V is TRBV24-1, with TRBD1 identical over 9 bases. Germline values: CDR1 KGHDR, CDR2 SFDVKD. The length of the CDR3 is 13 residues. The trim removed 7 bases at V and 12 bases at J, leaving 9 bases unmatched. The CDR3 DNA reads TGTGCCACCAGCTCCGGGACAGGGAAGGTGCAGTTCTTC. This sequence encodes CATSSGTGKVQFF.

As for this clonotype: The CDR3 end shows no conserved phenylalanine or tryptophan, and so a read error is likely. No DNA is shown, since the ends of the CDR3 on it are uncertain; the CDR3 is the one TCRdb lists. This chain joins TRBV20-1 and TRBJ1-1; the table's D call of TRBD1 was not tested on the DNA. CDR1 is DFQATT and CDR2 is SNEGSKA in the germline V gene (reference sequence). The CDR3 spans 12 amino acids, including both terminal residues. Here the CDR3 reads CSARTGDTEAFS.

This chain joins TRBV29-1 and TRBJ1-1, with no clear D. The ends were cut back, 4 bases at V and 3 bases at J, with 9 bases in the middle. This CDR3 has 12 residues. The germline V gene has CDR1 SQVTM and CDR2 ANQGSEA. CDR3 bases: TGCAGCGTTGTGAGCAGCTACACTGAAGCTTTCTTT. It is translated as CSVVSSYTEAFF.

This clonotype was seen ten or more times. J is TRBJ1-1 and V is TRBV5-1; TRBD1 is a possible D gene (5 bases). The CDR3 spans 15 residues. V lost 0 bases and J 0 bases, leaving 9 bases between the germline ends. Germline V gives CDR1 SGHRS, CDR2 YFSETQ. CDR3 in DNA: TGCGCCAGCAGCTTGGGACAGCAAATGAACACTGAAGCTTTCTTT. Translation: CASSLGQQMNTEAFF.